Shown below are 27 T cell receptor beta chains from a single sample sequenced in a study of blood T cell repertoires in COVID-19. Repertoires were generated with immunoSEQ multiplex PCR, while TCRdb's copy carries only in-frame clones and drops some. Of around 59,000 clones listed, 80% are singletons. Specimen: peripheral blood. The receptors derive from a man aged 55 to 70 with acute or convalescent COVID-19.

The chain joins TRBV11-2 to TRBJ2-3; no firm D call. The CDR3 consists of 11 residues. CDR1 SGHAT and CDR2 FQNNGV come from the germline V gene. The V end lost 6 bases, the J end lost 2 bases, and 3 bases lay between the germline ends. The CDR3 reads CASSNTDTQYF. The CDR3 DNA sequence: TGTGCCAGCAGTAACACAGATACGCAGTATTTT.

The rearrangement uses TRBV3-1 (or the pseudogene TRBV3-2) and TRBJ1-2; D might be TRBD1 (5 bases). V was pared by 1 base and J by 4 bases, with 7 bases between. Germline CDR1 reads LGHDT; CDR2 reads YNNKEL (reference sequence). CDR3 size: 13 residues. CDR3 amino acids: CASSQVQGYGYTF. The CDR3 DNA is TGTGCCAGCAGCCAAGTTCAGGGCTATGGCTACACCTTC.

The chain combines TRBV2 with TRBJ1-6; 8 bases agree with TRBD1. V lost 8 bases and J lost 5; bases outside the gene matches: 11. Per the germline V gene, CDR1 is SNHLY and CDR2 is FYNNEI. CDR3 length: 16 residues. The CDR3 spells CASARQPGGDNSPLHF. In nucleotides, the CDR3 is TGTGCCAGCGCCCGCCAGCCAGGGGGCGATAATTCACCCCTCCACTTT.

The chain recombines TRBV19 with TRBJ2-3, with 11 bases that match TRBD2. Germline trimming cut 5 bases from V and 5 bases from J; bases unmatched to any gene: 9. Germline V lookup: CDR1 LNHDA, CDR2 SQIVND (reference sequence). The CDR3 has 16 residues. CDR3: CASSENSGGAGDTQYF. In DNA, the CDR3 is TGTGCCAGTAGTGAGAATAGCGGGGGGGCAGGAGATACGCAGTATTTT. The full variable domain, its missing parts supplied by reference TRBV19 and TRBJ2-3, is DGGITQSPKYLFRKEGQNVTLSCEQNLNHDAMYWYRQDPGQGLRLIYYSQIVNDFQKGDIAEGYSVSREKKESFPLTVTSAQKNPTAFYLCASSENSGGAGDTQYFGPGTRLTVL.

The rearrangement uses TRBV4-1 and TRBJ1-2; perhaps TRBD1 as D (6 bases). V was cut by 5 bases and J by 3 bases, with 34 bases left in between. The CDR3 runs 21 residues. Per the germline V gene, CDR1 is MGHRA and CDR2 is YSYEKL. DNA of the CDR3: TGCGCCAGCAGCGACATAAAGCGGCGGTTTATGACTAAACAGGGTGACTATGGCTACACCTTC. This sequence encodes CASSDIKRRFMTKQGDYGYTF.

CDR3 nucleotide sequence: TGTGCCACCAGGCTGGGGGGTGACGGGGAGCTGTTTTTT. The encoded protein is CATRLGGDGELFF. V usage is TRBV24-1 and J usage is TRBJ2-2, with TRBD2 as a possible D gene (6 bases). V lost 7 bases, J lost 7 bases, and 12 bases lay in between. Germline V CDR1 and CDR2: KGHDR, SFDVKD. The CDR3 runs to 13 residues.

This chain links TRBV2 with TRBJ2-3; the match to TRBD2 covers 13 bases. Per the germline V gene, CDR1 is SNHLY and CDR2 is FYNNEI. The CDR3 contains 17 residues. Germline trimming cut 6 bases from V and 1 base from J; bases unmatched to any gene: 7. CDR3 in DNA: TGTGCCAGCAGGCCAACTAGCGGGGGGGCCCGCACAGATACGCAGTATTTT. Its translation is CASRPTSGGARTDTQYF. Looking up the rest from reference TRBV2 and TRBJ2-3 gives the full variable domain: EPEVTQTPSHQVTQMGQEVILRCVPISNHLYFYWYRQILGQKVEFLVSFYNNEISEKSEIFDDQFSVERPDGSNFTLKIRSTKLEDSAMYFCASRPTSGGARTDTQYFGPGTRLTVL.

The chain is built from TRBV12-3 or TRBV12-4 and TRBJ2-2; 7 bases agree with TRBD2. The trim removed 7 bases at V and 7 bases at J, leaving 3 bases unmatched. CDR3 length: 12 residues. CDR3 DNA sequence: TGTGCCAGCACCAGGGAGGGCGGGGAGCTGTTTTTT. Encoded protein: CASTREGGELFF.

The chain recombines TRBV5-1 with TRBJ2-3, with D perhaps TRBD2 (5 bases). Trimming pared 4 bases from V and 6 bases from J, leaving 9 bases between. From germline, CDR1 is SGHRS and CDR2 YFSETQ. There are 12 residues in the CDR3. CDR3 sequence reads: CASSPPGDTQYF. CDR3 DNA sequence: TGCGCCAGCAGCCCCCCGGGGGATACGCAGTATTTT.

V is TRBV18 and J is TRBJ1-2, with TRBD1 matching 8 bases. This CDR3 has 14 amino acids. Germline CDR1 is KGHSH and CDR2 is LQKENI. Germline trimming cut 6 bases from V and 5 bases from J; bases unmatched to any gene: 8. The CDR3 DNA reads TGTGCCAGCTCGCGAGGGGACAGGTCTTATGGCTACACCTTC. This translates into CASSRGDRSYGYTF. The full variable domain, its missing parts supplied by reference TRBV18 and TRBJ1-2, is NAGVMQNPRHLVRRRGQEARLRCSPMKGHSHVYWYRQLPEEGLKFMVYLQKENIIDESGMPKERFSAEFPKEGPSILRIQQVVRGDSAAYFCASSRGDRSYGYTFGSGTRLTVV.

V is TRBV24-1 and J is TRBJ2-1; no clear D. The CDR3 is 16 residues long. The germline V gene encodes CDR1 KGHDR and CDR2 SFDVKD. Trimming took 1 base from V and 0 from J, leaving 9 bases between them. As DNA, the CDR3 is TGTGCCACCAGTGATTTAACGGAGAGCTCCTACAATGAGCAGTTCTTC. Its protein product is CATSDLTESSYNEQFF.

The CDR3 DNA is TGTGCCAGTAGTACCGAGGGACTAGCGGGGGGGCCATTCAATGAGCAGTTCTTC. This gives the protein CASSTEGLAGGPFNEQFF. The rearrangement uses TRBV19 and TRBJ2-1, with TRBD2 identical over 16 bases. The CDR3 loop spans 18 amino acids. V shed 4 bases, J shed 6 bases, and the junction held 9 bases outside the gene matches. The germline gives CDR1 LNHDA, CDR2 SQIVND (reference sequence).

The rearrangement links TRBV30 to TRBJ2-2; TRBD1 might be the D (5 bases). Germline CDR1 GTSNPN, CDR2 SVGIG (reference sequence). V was cut by 3 bases and J by 1 base, with 9 bases left in between. This CDR3 is 14 amino acids long. The DNA of the CDR3 is TGTGCCTGGAGGGGGCCGGTGAACACCGGGGAGCTGTTTTTT. This codes for CAWRGPVNTGELFF.

In DNA, the CDR3 is TGTGCCAGCAGTTTATCGGCGGTTAGCACAGATACGCAGTATTTT. It translates to CASSLSAVSTDTQYF. The chain recombines TRBV27 with TRBJ2-3; D remains ambiguous. The germline V and J ends were trimmed by 0 bases and 0 bases, with 7 bases remaining between them. CDR1 MNHEY and CDR2 SMNVEV come from the germline V gene (reference sequence). The CDR3 loop spans 15 amino acids.

The chain uses TRBV6-5 and TRBJ2-1; 7 bases map to TRBD1. The CDR3 sequence is 14 residues long. Germline V gene data show CDR1 as MNHEY and CDR2 as SVGAGI. J was trimmed by 7 bases and V by 5 bases; bases with no gene match: 8. CDR3 sequence (DNA): TGTGCCAGCAGTCTACACCCGACAGGGAATGAGCAGTTCTTC. Translating it yields CASSLHPTGNEQFF.

This clone was seen only a few times. This chain joins TRBV29-1 and TRBJ1-1; D not certain. The CDR3 contains 13 residues. Germline values: CDR1 SQVTM, CDR2 ANQGSEA. Trimming stripped 2 bases from V and 5 bases from J, with 12 bases between. CDR3 sequence reads: CSVESGVATEAFF. The CDR3 DNA is TGCAGCGTTGAATCCGGGGTTGCAACTGAAGCTTTCTTT.

This clone was observed a few times. The chain recombines TRBV5-6 with TRBJ2-6, with unresolved D. This CDR3 comprises 17 residues. V was cut by 5 bases and J by 6 bases, with 21 bases left in between. Germline loops: CDR1 SGHDT, CDR2 YYEEEE. The CDR3 nucleotides read TGTGCCAGCAGGGGTGGGCTGACCCCCTCCCCGGCCAACGTCCTGACTTTC. Protein product: CASRGGLTPSPANVLTF.

The chain has TRBV10-3 and TRBJ2-2; D may be TRBD2 (7 bases). The germline V and J ends were trimmed by 4 bases and 4 bases, with 16 bases remaining between them. Germline assignment: CDR1 ENHRY and CDR2 SYGVKD. The CDR3 extends over 16 amino acids. Here the CDR3 reads CAISGGRGAGTGELFF. The CDR3 DNA follows: TGTGCCATCAGTGGGGGTCGGGGGGCTGGCACCGGGGAGCTGTTTTTT.

J is TRBJ1-1 and V is TRBV5-4; maybe TRBD1 (6 bases). Looked up from germline, CDR1 is SGHNT and CDR2 is YYREEE (reference sequence). The V end lost 0 bases, the J end lost 1 base, and 10 bases lay between the germline ends. CDR3 length: 15 amino acids. CDR3 sequence (DNA): TGTGCCAGCAGCTTGGTCGGACAGCGGAACACTGAAGCTTTCTTT. Its protein is CASSLVGQRNTEAFF.

The chain uses TRBV4-1 and TRBJ2-7; the match to TRBD2 covers 11 bases. This CDR3 spans 16 amino acids. CDR1 and CDR2 (germline): MGHRA, YSYEKL. The V gene end was trimmed by 3 bases and the J gene end by 7 bases; junction bases not matched to a gene: 11. The CDR3 DNA reads TGCGCCAGCAGCCAGACCAGGCTAGCGGGGGGTGGTGAGCAGTACTTC. Residues: CASSQTRLAGGGEQYF.

This rearrangement joins TRBV19 to TRBJ2-5; the D gene is possibly TRBD2 (5 bases). Germline-derived CDR1 and CDR2 are LNHDA and SQIVND (reference sequence). V was shortened by 8 bases and J by 2 bases, with 12 bases between the two germline ends. This CDR3 region has 13 residues. The CDR3 region has the DNA TGTGCCAGTTCCGAGAGGGCTCAAGAGACCCAGTACTTC. This gives the protein CASSERAQETQYF.

This clone came up once. The chain has TRBV7-6 and TRBJ2-1; TRBD2 aligns across 9 bases. Germline lookup yields CDR1 SGHVS and CDR2 FNYEAQ. V lost 5 bases to trimming and J lost 8 bases; unmatched junction nucleotides: 13. This CDR3 comprises 16 residues. CDR3 region: CASSEQGRGGADEQFF. CDR3 in DNA: TGTGCCAGCAGCGAACAGGGGCGGGGGGGCGCGGATGAGCAGTTCTTC.

The chain is built from TRBV6-2 or TRBV6-3 and TRBJ1-1, with TRBD1 matching over 7 bases. The CDR3 has 14 amino acids. The J segment lost 0 bases and the V segment lost 6 bases, leaving 4 bases of the junction unmatched. From germline, CDR1 is MNHEY and CDR2 SVGEGT. The CDR3 nucleotides read TGTGCCAGCAGCCGACAGGGAGTGAACACTGAAGCTTTCTTT. Encoded protein: CASSRQGVNTEAFF.

The gene calls are TRBV5-4 and TRBJ2-3, with 12 bases matching TRBD2. Germline assignment: CDR1 SGHNT and CDR2 YYREEE (reference sequence). V was pared by 0 bases and J by 4 bases, with 0 bases of the junction left unmatched. This CDR3 is 15 amino acids long. In nucleotides, the CDR3 is TGTGCCAGCAGCTTGGCTAGCGGGGGGGCAGATACGCAGTATTTT. Residues: CASSLASGGADTQYF.

This clone was seen a handful of times. This chain uses TRBV9 with TRBJ1-1; the D is unclear. The CDR3 runs 13 residues. CDR1 SGDLS and CDR2 YYNGEE come from the germline V gene. Trimming removed 2 bases at V and 2 bases at J, with 7 bases between. CDR3 bases: TGTGCCAGCAGCGTCTCCCCCAACACTGAAGCTTTCTTT. Amino acids: CASSVSPNTEAFF.

The rearrangement uses TRBV7-9 and TRBJ2-3; TRBD2 aligns across 12 bases. The CDR3 length is 17 residues. Germline V gene data show CDR1 as SEHNR and CDR2 as FQNEAQ (reference sequence). J lost 3 bases, V lost 2 bases, and 6 bases had no gene match. The CDR3 region is CASSLLAGGFGTDTQYF. CDR3 coding DNA: TGTGCCAGCAGCTTACTAGCGGGGGGGTTCGGAACAGATACGCAGTATTTT. Full variable domain (outside the CDR3, taken from reference TRBV7-9 and TRBJ2-3): DTGVSQNPRHKITKRGQNVTFRCDPISEHNRLYWYRQTLGQGPEFLTYFQNEAQLEKSRLLSDRFSAERPKGSFSTLEIQRTEQGDSAMYLCASSLLAGGFGTDTQYFGPGTRLTVL.

V usage is TRBV27 and J usage is TRBJ2-6; 7 bases line up with TRBD1. Looked up from germline, CDR1 is MNHEY and CDR2 is SMNVEV (reference sequence). This CDR3 region has 16 residues. Losses at the gene ends were 6 bases for V and 0 bases for J; bases not matched to a gene: 5. The CDR3 bases are TGTGCCAGCAGCAGACAGGGACCCTCTGGGGCCAACGTCCTGACTTTC. It yields the protein CASSRQGPSGANVLTF.